Given below is one T cell receptor (beta chain) in context. Its antigen is still unknown. CDR1 is SQVTM and CDR2 is ANQGSEA in the germline V gene. Trimming shortened V by 1 base and J by 2 bases, and 12 bases separated the two germline ends. The CDR3 covers 15 residues. This sample was taken from a study of CD8 T cells in Susac syndrome. The authors reverse transcribed about 0.5 to 1 ug RNA with random hexamers. TCRdb redid the calling of the immunoSEQ multiplex PCR reads with MiXCR, one entry per CDR3 protein. This sample has 160,000 or so distinct CDR3 sequences, with 95% to 96% found just once. Study outcomes and limitations: The study's TCR sequencing and HLA analysis covered a relatively small number of individuals, and the study acknowledged this.

This sequence was found in a human donor with multiple sclerosis. The chain couples TRBV29-1 to TRBJ2-1; either TRBD1 or TRBD2 may supply D (5 bases each). The specimen was CD8+ T cells from PBMCs. CDR3 in amino acids: CSVEVARDPYNEQFF. As DNA, the CDR3 is TGCAGCGTTGAAGTGGCCAGGGACCCCTACAATGAGCAGTTCTTC.